This record looks at one T cell receptor beta chain sequence and its context. Its specificity is not known. Germline V gives CDR1 SGHRS, CDR2 YFSETQ. This CDR3 has 16 residues. It was patients with CD8+CD57+ cell expansion by flow cytometry who were chosen for sequencing. Each patient carried a diagnosis of severe acquired aplastic anemia. The blood sampling took place in patients who had so far received no therapy. This record belongs to a study of CD8+CD57+ T cells in acquired aplastic anemia. Turning to the study itself: Sorted cells (CD4+ and CD8+) yielded DNA amounts that averaged around 3.1 ug.

Whole-study findings and limits: Patients and controls had in common approximately 29 CD8+ CDR3 sequences.

The TCR beta profiling, which covered VDJ combination and CDR3 sequence, was carried out using genomic DNA as the template. Via MiXCR, TCRdb re-called the reads, giving one row per CDR3 protein. The sample has approximately 130,000 distinct CDR3 sequences, approximately 40% seen once. The sample comprised sorted CD4+, CD8+, or CD8+CD57+ T cells (not recorded which) from PBMCs. The source is a human donor with aplastic anemia. The chain has TRBV5-1 and TRBJ2-5, with 10 bases matching TRBD1. The J call may be wrong; the DNA end is better matched by TRBJ2-7. CDR3 sequence reads: CASSYKLGTGDHEQYF. The CDR3 nucleotides are TGCGCCAGCAGCTACAAACTCGGGACAGGGGACCACGAGCAGTACTTC.